One and the same sample provided the 8 T cell receptor beta chains below, sequenced in a study of T cell repertoires in cytomegalovirus infection. Their cognate antigens are unknown. One entry per CDR3 protein, called by TCRdb with MiXCR from the reads. Of about 50,000 distinct CDR3 sequences listed, about 20% are singletons. Specimen: CD8+ T cells from cultured PBMCs, collected from culture after CMV antigen stimulation. These receptors were obtained from a human donor in good health (CMV status not recorded). Some clones in this sample may be carry-over from other donors' samples.

The V call is TRBV7-6, the J call TRBJ1-3, with D uncertain. The V gene's germline CDR1 is SGHVS and CDR2 FNYEAQ. With 5 bases removed from V and 8 bases from J, the gap between germline ends came to 7 bases. The CDR3 sequence is 11 residues long. The CDR3 spells CASSPSDTIYF. In DNA form, the CDR3 reads TGTGCCAGCAGCCCGTCCGACACCATATATTTT.

This clonotype was detected only a few times. The chain employs TRBV19 and TRBJ1-1, with D unclear. Per germline, CDR1 LNHDA and CDR2 SQIVND (reference sequence). The CDR3 sequence is 12 residues long. V lost 6 bases and J lost 9, with 14 bases in between. CDR3 protein: CASSPLDWKAFF. The CDR3 DNA is TGTGCCAGTAGCCCCCTCGACTGGAAAGCTTTCTTT.

This clonotype was seen only a few times. The chain recombines TRBV11-2 with TRBJ2-3; maybe TRBD2 (5 bases). Trimming took 0 bases from V and 4 from J, leaving 11 bases between them. Germline V gene sequence: CDR1 SGHAT, CDR2 FQNNGV. The CDR3 is 15 amino acids. The CDR3 loop reads CASSLDSSGADTQYF. CDR3 nucleotides: TGTGCCAGCAGCTTAGATTCCTCCGGGGCAGATACGCAGTATTTT. Looking up the rest from reference TRBV11-2 and TRBJ2-3 gives the full variable domain: EAGVAQSPRYKIIEKRQSVAFWCNPISGHATLYWYQQILGQGPKLLIQFQNNGVVDDSQLPKDRFSAERLKGVDSTLKIQPAKLEDSAVYLCASSLDSSGADTQYFGPGTRLTVL.

This clonotype was detected only a few times. The rearrangement uses TRBV7-8 and TRBJ2-1; TRBD1 might be the D (7 bases). Trimming took 3 bases from V and 4 from J, leaving 16 bases between them. The V gene's germline CDR1 is SGHVS and CDR2 FQNEAQ. The CDR3 is 16 amino acids. The CDR3 bases are TGTGCCAGCAGCTTTGGCAGGGGGGCCGTTTACAATGAGCAGTTCTTC. Protein sequence: CASSFGRGAVYNEQFF. The entire variable domain, with the rest obtained from reference TRBV7-8 and TRBJ2-1, is as follows: GAGVSQSPRYKVAKRGQDVALRCDPISGHVSLFWYQQALGQGPEFLTYFQNEAQLDKSGLPSDRFFAERPEGSVSTLKIQRTQQEDSAVYLCASSFGRGAVYNEQFFGPGTRLTVL.

This clonotype was counted between two and nine times. The chain's CDR3 is CASSLGRGPEEQYF. In DNA form, the CDR3 reads TGTGCCAGCAGCTTAGGCAGGGGGCCTGAAGAGCAGTACTTC. This chain connects TRBV7-6 to TRBJ2-7; 8 positions agree with TRBD1. CDR1 SGHVS and CDR2 FNYEAQ come from the germline V gene. CDR3 length equals 14 residues. The ends lost 1 base at V and 7 bases at J; junction bases unmatched: 6.

This clonotype was detected only a few times. CDR3 DNA: TGTGCCAGCAGCCAAGGTTTTCCCCTGACACAGCAAGAGACCCAGTACTTC. Translating gives CASSQGFPLTQQETQYF. V and J are TRBV3-1 and TRBJ2-5; D is uncertain. The CDR3 has 17 residues. V lost 1 base to trimming and J lost 2 bases, with 17 bases between them. CDR1 LGHDT and CDR2 YNNKEL come from the germline V gene (reference sequence).

This sequence joins TRBV6-6 and TRBJ2-4, with a weak D call TRBD2 (6 bases). Germline V CDR1 and CDR2: MNHNY, SVGAGI (reference sequence). The CDR3 totals 14 residues. V was trimmed by 5 bases and J by 0 bases, leaving 8 bases between them. The CDR3 loop is CASSGGLAKNIQYF. The DNA for the CDR3 is TGTGCCAGCAGTGGGGGGTTAGCCAAAAACATTCAGTACTTC.

This clonotype was picked up a small number of times. The J gene is TRBJ2-5, the V gene TRBV6-5; 7 bases are a match to TRBD2. CDR3 size: 13 residues. After removal of 2 bases from V and 3 bases from J, the junction contained 0 bases not matched to a gene. Germline V gene data show CDR1 as MNHEY and CDR2 as SVGAGI. In nucleotides, the CDR3 is TGTGCCAGCAGTTACGGGGGGGAAGAGACCCAGTACTTC. Its translation: CASSYGGEETQYF.